The sequence of this T cell receptor beta chain was determined in a study of identical twins (dated by TCRdb to the mid-2010s). General notes on the study: To test whether fetal clonotypes persist, this study deep-sequenced TCR alpha and beta repertoires from monozygotic twins, from unrelated adults of various ages, and from cord blood. To rule out contamination, the twin experiments were replicated at different times with different library preparation protocols.

The library relied on 5' RACE. TCRdb lists the instrument as Illumina HiSeq 2000. Template switching added a universal primer binding site, and the final cDNA carried a unique molecular identifier that allowed TCR cDNA molecules to be counted accurately. Specific primers in the conserved constant-segment region were used to synthesize first-strand cDNA for the TCR alpha and beta chains. To control for contamination, each cDNA library was double barcoded with a SMART-Mk sample barcode plus Illumina barcodes. Two successive PCR steps introduced TruSeq adapter sequences along with Illumina sample barcodes. The Illumina HiSeq platform was used with custom primers to sequence TCR alpha and beta cDNA libraries. The authors' analysis ran thus. Unique molecular identifiers were extracted from raw reads with MiGEC, and CDR3 positions were determined with MiXCR. For each individual, recombination models were inferred using an EM algorithm with the repgenHMM and IGoR tools. The tcR package in R was used for shared clonotype analysis, with sharing normalized by the product of cloneset sizes. To study raw recombination without the effects of thymic and clonal selection, out-of-frame nonproductive sequences were analyzed. TCRdb's own reprocessing of the public reads used fastp at Q25 and MiXCR and kept productive beta chains. When rows share a CDR3 protein, they turn into one entry using the most common DNA and genes. These V and J calls are TCRdb output, not the study's own analysis. Recorded for this sample are 400,000 to 500,000 distinct CDR3 sequences; around 15% of them occurred a single time. The ten largest clones represent approximately 0.98% of the sample.

Worth noting for this clonotype: Which antigen it targets is not known. Per-base qualities were not stored, and no clone one base away is much larger.

General conclusions and limits of the study: Compared with coincidental sharing between unrelated individuals, out-of-frame TCR alpha sequences shared between twins showed an excess of sequences with low generation probability. Fewer insertions were carried by abundant cord blood beta clonotypes; a weaker similar trend was observed in young adult naive repertoires, while no such trend was observed in memory repertoires. Because the same donors could not be followed over many years, conclusions were based on cross-sectional statistical analysis. In beta out-of-frame sequences, excess twin sharing was weaker, because having fewer shared sequences lowered the signal-to-noise ratio. Zero-insertion analyses could be partly confounded by invariant T cells such as MAIT and iNKT, though diverse VJ usage argued against such confounding for most clonotypes. Out-of-frame TCR alpha sharing in monozygotic twins was systematically underestimated by recombination models, whereas sharing between unrelated individuals was in agreement with the recombination models.

Compared with germline, V lacks 6 bases and J lacks 1 base; bases without a gene match: 5. Sequences MDHEN (CDR1) and SYDVKM (CDR2) are obtained from the germline V gene. Taken from cysteine to phenylalanine, the CDR3 has 15 residues. The DNA shown is the 45-base CDR3, in frame from base 1. Only healthy Caucasian donors were included. Three pairs of female monozygotic twins, all aged roughly 18 to 29 years, were included in the twin cohort. Positive isolation kits from Invitrogen were used to isolate the CD4+ and CD8+ T cell populations. This sample also belongs to another study, concerning yellow fever vaccine responses in identical twins. The second study's authors report: The T cell response to vaccination in identical twins was reported by the authors to appear partly convergent and partly personalized. In identical twins, the study followed T cell clones that responded to the vaccine with precision.

The sequence was obtained from a woman younger than 30 in good health. The sequence joins TRBV28 to TRBJ2-3; TRBD2 matches 9 bases in the middle. What was sequenced was CD4+ T cells sorted from blood. Read as DNA, the sequence is TGTGCCAGCAGATTAGCGGGGGCCCGCACAGATACGCAGTATTTT. This yields the protein CASRLAGARTDTQYF.